This T cell receptor beta chain was identified in a study of CD8 T cells in ankylosing spondylitis. Study results and limitations: Earlier authors reported some of these motif variants in reactive arthritis synovial fluid and blood. The study identified a TCR beta motif of under ten highly homologous variants that appeared characteristic of ankylosing spondylitis blood.

With respect to this clonotype: The antigen is unknown.

From germline, CDR1 is KGHSY and CDR2 FQNENV. CDR3 size: 14 residues. Trimming cost V 4 bases and J 10 bases, with 19 bases left between them. Each CDR3 protein gets one entry after TCRdb re-called the 5' RACE reads with MiXCR. The profile shows around 100,000 distinct CDR3 sequences, under 30% of them singletons. What was sequenced was synovial fluid, either unsorted or a sorted T cell fraction (not recorded which). The chain uses TRBV16 and TRBJ1-1; perhaps TRBD1 as D (5 bases). This clonotype was obtained from a male donor with ankylosing spondylitis. The CDR3 loop is CASSPGRAGLGAFF. The CDR3 DNA is TGTGCCAGCAGCCCCGGGCGCGCAGGGTTGGGAGCTTTCTTT.